The T cell receptor (beta chain) described here comes from a study of cytomegalovirus exposure and HLA in healthy donors. The donors, nominally healthy at sampling, likely had unrecorded immune exposures. For this clone: Its antigen is unidentified.

Findings and caveats of the study: In a later analysis, productive TCRs from donors in an Asian-associated ancestry cluster reportedly carried fewer N-insertions than the cohort mean.

PCR was performed using 60 Vbeta and 13 Jbeta primers. Measured with immunoSEQ multiplex PCR; TCRdb has only the in-frame clones, and not every one. Among about 170,000 clones, 60% to 80% were seen once, and the ten largest hold 2.5% to 3%. This clonotype was obtained from a middle-aged man in good health and CMV-seronegative. Sequenced: PBMCs.

The CDR3 protein is CATSREVQVNTGELFF. The CDR3 nucleotides read TGTGCCACCAGCAGAGAGGTACAGGTTAACACCGGGGAGCTGTTTTTT. This chain links TRBV15 with TRBJ2-2, with D maybe TRBD1 (5 bases). Trimming took 0 bases from V and 2 from J, leaving 10 bases between them. CDR3 length: 16 residues. The germline CDR1 and CDR2 sequences are LNHNV and YYDKDF (reference sequence).